The 4 T cell receptor beta chains below come from one sample, sequenced in a study. TCRdb re-analysed the RT-PCR reads in MiXCR, keeping a single row per CDR3 protein. Of about 700,000 distinct CDR3 sequences in the sample, 12% to 15% were seen once. Input material: memory CD4+ T cells from blood. Receptor source: a female donor in good health, serving as a healthy control.

The chain couples TRBV28 to TRBJ1-1, with D perhaps matching TRBD1 (5 bases). The germline CDR1 and CDR2 sequences are MDHEN and SYDVKM. Trimming cost V 5 bases and J 1 base, with 17 bases left between them. This CDR3 spans 16 amino acids. The CDR3 bases are TGTGCCAGCAGTGTAGGAGGGAGGGGTAAGAACACTGAAGCTTTCTTT. Protein product: CASSVGGRGKNTEAFF.

There are a few counts of this clonotype. This chain links TRBV24-1 with TRBJ1-2, with a weak D call TRBD1 (5 bases). Germline CDR1 and CDR2: KGHDR and SFDVKD. The ends were cut back, 9 bases at V and 1 base at J, with 8 bases in the middle. The CDR3 runs 12 residues. The CDR3 DNA follows: TGTGCCACCGGGCAGGGTAACTATGGCTACACCTTC. Protein sequence: CATGQGNYGYTF.

This clonotype was seen a few times. V and J are TRBV15 and TRBJ2-6; D unclear. This CDR3 is 15 amino acids long. V lost 7 bases and J 3 bases, leaving 13 bases between the germline ends. From germline, CDR1 is LNHNV and CDR2 YYDKDF (reference sequence). The CDR3 region has the DNA TGTGCCACCACTCCGGACCTAAATGGGGCCAACGTCCTGACTTTC. Translation gives CATTPDLNGANVLTF.

The rearrangement joins TRBV3-1 to TRBJ2-7; a possible D gene is TRBD1 (5 bases). Germline CDR1 is LGHDT and CDR2 is YNNKEL (reference sequence). Between the trimmed V and J ends, which lost 5 bases and 6 bases, there was a span of 17 bases. The CDR3 has 14 residues. CDR3 coding DNA: TGTGCCAGCAGCAGCCAGGGCGTCCGAGGCGAGCAGTACTTC. This sequence encodes CASSSQGVRGEQYF.